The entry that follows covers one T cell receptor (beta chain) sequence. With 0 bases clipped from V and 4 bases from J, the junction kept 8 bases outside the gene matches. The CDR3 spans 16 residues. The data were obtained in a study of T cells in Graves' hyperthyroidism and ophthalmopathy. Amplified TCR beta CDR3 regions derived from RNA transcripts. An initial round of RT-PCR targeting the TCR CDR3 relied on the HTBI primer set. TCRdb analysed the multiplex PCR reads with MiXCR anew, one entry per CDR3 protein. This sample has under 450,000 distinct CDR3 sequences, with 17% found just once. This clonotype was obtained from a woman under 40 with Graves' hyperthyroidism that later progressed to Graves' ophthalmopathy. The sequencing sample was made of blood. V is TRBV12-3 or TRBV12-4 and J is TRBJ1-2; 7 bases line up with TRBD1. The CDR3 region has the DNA TGTGCCAGCAGTTTAGCCCCCCAGGACAGGCTCTATGGCTACACCTTC. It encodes CASSLAPQDRLYGYTF.